This T cell receptor (beta chain) came from a study of control samples from healthy donors and cancer patients. Per germline, CDR1 SGHAT and CDR2 FQNNGV. CDR3 size: 14 residues. With 7 bases removed from V and 4 bases from J, the gap between germline ends came to 17 bases. Sequencing used immunoSEQ multiplex PCR; TCRdb keeps in-frame clones, though not all of them. This sample has under 150,000 clones; 80% to 95% occur once, and the top ten carry 11%. The specimen sequenced was blood. The chain combines TRBV11-2 with TRBJ2-7; unclear D gene. This receptor was identified in a man younger than 45 in good health. CDR3 nucleotide sequence: TGTGCCAGCAAAAAGGACGTGCTCGGGTACGAGCAGTACTTC. It yields the protein CASKKDVLGYEQYF.